The 22 T cell receptor beta chains listed next were all sequenced from one sample in a study of cytomegalovirus exposure and HLA in healthy donors. The PCR was carried out with 60 Vbeta primers and 13 Jbeta primers. Repertoires were generated with immunoSEQ multiplex PCR, while TCRdb's copy carries only in-frame clones and drops some. The repertoire has approximately 150,000 clones, roughly 68% of them found once; the top ten carry 4% to 5.5%. Sequenced sample: PBMCs. Receptors were obtained from a man in his sixties in good health and CMV-seronegative.

The chain carries TRBV28 and TRBJ1-4, with D possibly being TRBD1 (5 bases). This CDR3 has 15 residues. Trimming stripped 4 bases from V and 2 bases from J, with 11 bases between. Germline CDR1 reads MDHEN; CDR2 reads SYDVKM. CDR3 in amino acids: CASSSQGDTNEKLFF. In DNA, the CDR3 is TGTGCCAGCAGTTCGCAAGGGGATACTAATGAAAAACTGTTTTTT.

The chain joins TRBV6-5 to TRBJ2-5, with 9 bases identical to TRBD1. Germline V gene sequence: CDR1 MNHEY, CDR2 SVGAGI. This CDR3 has 13 amino acids. The J segment lost 5 bases and the V segment lost 6 bases, leaving 4 bases of the junction unmatched. The CDR3 sequence is CASSSGTGETQYF. In DNA, the CDR3 is TGTGCCAGCAGCTCCGGGACAGGGGAGACCCAGTACTTC.

The chain links TRBV28 to TRBJ2-3; 9 bases are shared with TRBD2. The germline V gene has CDR1 MDHEN and CDR2 SYDVKM. The V gene end was trimmed by 3 bases and the J gene end by 11 bases; junction bases not matched to a gene: 12. The CDR3 spans 15 residues. This chain's CDR3 is CASSLPSGRTPGQYF. The CDR3 nucleotides read TGTGCCAGCAGTTTGCCCAGCGGGAGGACACCGGGGCAGTATTTT.

The genes are TRBV28 and TRBJ2-7; 8 bases are a match to TRBD2. The CDR3 has 16 amino acids. Unmatched junction bases numbered 14, after V lost 6 bases and J lost 4 bases. Germline CDR1 MDHEN, CDR2 SYDVKM. DNA for the CDR3: TGTGCCAGCAGCCCACCACCGGGACTAGTTTCGTACGAGCAGTACTTC. It is translated as CASSPPPGLVSYEQYF.

The chain carries TRBV29-1 and TRBJ2-1, with D maybe TRBD2 (5 bases). The CDR3 totals 12 residues. The germline V gene encodes CDR1 SQVTM and CDR2 ANQGSEA. Trimming cost V 4 bases and J 6 bases, with 10 bases left between them. In DNA, the CDR3 is TGCAGCGTTGCGCAGCGGATCAATGAGCAGTTCTTC. Translation: CSVAQRINEQFF.

The J gene is TRBJ1-2, the V gene TRBV28; no clear D gene. The CDR3 runs to 13 residues. V was trimmed by 2 bases and J by 6 bases, leaving 10 bases between them. Germline V gives CDR1 MDHEN, CDR2 SYDVKM. The DNA of the CDR3 is TGTGCCAGCAGTTTAAACAGCCCTCATGGCTACACCTTC. This gives the protein CASSLNSPHGYTF.

V gene TRBV9 combines with J gene TRBJ1-1; tentatively, D is TRBD1 (5 bases). Germline assignment: CDR1 SGDLS and CDR2 YYNGEE. The CDR3 totals 14 residues. V lost 4 bases and J lost 1, with 11 bases in between. CDR3: CASSPRDSNTEAFF. CDR3 nucleotide sequence: TGTGCCAGCAGCCCCAGGGACTCGAACACTGAAGCTTTCTTT.

The CDR3 DNA follows: TGCGCCAGCAGTGGGACAGGGGGCCCGAATGAGCAGTTCTTC. Its translation is CASSGTGGPNEQFF. The chain combines TRBV10-2 with TRBJ2-1, with 11 bases fitting TRBD1. The CDR3 contains 14 residues. The trim removed 4 bases at V and 7 bases at J, leaving 3 bases unmatched. The germline V gene has CDR1 WSHSY and CDR2 SAAADI.

This chain connects TRBV29-1 to TRBJ2-1, with TRBD2 identical over 7 bases. Per germline, CDR1 SQVTM and CDR2 ANQGSEA. The V segment lost 5 bases and the J segment 0 bases; nucleotides outside the gene matches: 7. The CDR3 is made up of 15 amino acids. CDR3 sequence: CSVRLAEGSYNEQFF. DNA for the CDR3: TGCAGCGTTAGGCTAGCGGAGGGCTCCTACAATGAGCAGTTCTTC.

V usage is TRBV7-2 and J usage is TRBJ2-1; 9 bases align to TRBD2. Trimming cost V 1 base and J 5 bases; bases outside gene matches: 9. The CDR3 covers 17 residues. Germline loops: CDR1 SGHTA, CDR2 FQGNSA. Here the CDR3 DNA reads TGTGCCAGCAGCTTAGAATCTAGCGGGGCTGGAGACAATGAGCAGTTCTTC. Its protein product is CASSLESSGAGDNEQFF.

The J gene is TRBJ1-5, the V gene TRBV30; D possibly corresponds to TRBD1 (5 bases). The CDR3 covers 13 residues. Germline CDR1 GTSNPN, CDR2 SVGIG (reference sequence). V lost 5 bases and J lost 1, with 9 bases in between. The CDR3 protein is CAWDQGSNQPQHF. The CDR3 region has the DNA TGTGCCTGGGACCAGGGAAGCAATCAGCCCCAGCATTTT.

The count of this clone is one. The V gene is TRBV7-2, the J gene TRBJ2-5; tentative D call: TRBD1 (6 bases). From germline, CDR1 is SGHTA and CDR2 FQGNSA. Trimming removed 5 bases from V and 6 bases from J, with 19 bases in between. This CDR3 is built from 15 residues. The CDR3 here is CASSARRGRSQTQYF. CDR3 sequence (DNA): TGTGCCAGCAGCGCCCGCAGGGGACGGAGCCAGACCCAGTACTTC. Full variable domain (outside the CDR3, taken from reference TRBV7-2 and TRBJ2-5): GAGVSQSPSNKVTEKGKDVELRCDPISGHTALYWYRQSLGQGLEFLIYFQGNSAPDKSGLPSDRFSAERTGGSVSTLTIQRTQQEDSAVYLCASSARRGRSQTQYFGPGTRLLVL.

V gene TRBV12-5 combines with J gene TRBJ1-1; no clear D. The V gene lost 7 bases and the J gene lost 6 bases, with 12 bases spanning the gap. The germline V gene has CDR1 LGHNT and CDR2 FRNRAP. The CDR3 has 12 residues. The CDR3, as DNA: TGTGCTAGTGCCTTTGAGCTGTCTGAAGCTTTCTTT. It specifies CASAFELSEAFF.

The chain recombines TRBV5-6 with TRBJ1-2; 8 nucleotides agree with TRBD1. Germline V gene sequence: CDR1 SGHDT, CDR2 YYEEEE. V was pared by 1 base and J by 2 bases, with 4 bases of the junction left unmatched. CDR3 size: 15 residues. CDR3 region: CASSLPGQENYGYTF. DNA of the CDR3: TGTGCCAGCAGCTTGCCGGGACAGGAGAACTATGGCTACACCTTC.

This clone was seen only a few times. The CDR3 DNA reads TGTGCCACTAGTGGAGGGGTTCCAGAAAAACTGTTTTTT. It specifies CATSGGVPEKLFF. The chain recombines TRBV6-6 with TRBJ1-4, with D possibly TRBD1 on 5 matching bases. Germline V gene data show CDR1 as MNHNY and CDR2 as SVGAGI (reference sequence). V lost 10 bases to trimming and J lost 8 bases, with 17 bases between them. The CDR3 covers 13 residues.

The chain recombines TRBV19 with TRBJ1-6; no reliable D call. This CDR3 has 15 residues. V gave up 3 bases and J gave up 9 bases, with 15 bases separating them. Germline assignment: CDR1 LNHDA and CDR2 SQIVND (reference sequence). The CDR3 DNA follows: TGTGCCAGTAGTATGATGAGCCCTGGCGGTTCACCCCTCCACTTT. It translates to CASSMMSPGGSPLHF.

The V and J genes are TRBV10-2 and TRBJ1-1; 9 bases line up with TRBD1. The V gene end was trimmed by 10 bases and the J gene end by 3 bases; junction bases not matched to a gene: 6. The CDR3 totals 13 residues. Looked up from germline, CDR1 is WSHSY and CDR2 is SAAADI. The CDR3 spells CATRDRAYTEAFF. CDR3 nucleotides: TGCGCCACCCGGGACAGGGCGTACACTGAAGCTTTCTTT.

The gene calls are TRBV7-2 and TRBJ1-6; TRBD1 matches 8 bases. V trimming: 4 bases; J trimming: 9 bases; junction bases outside the gene matches: 5. Germline lookup yields CDR1 SGHTA and CDR2 FQGNSA. The CDR3 has 14 amino acids. CDR3 amino acids: CASSSDREGSPLHF. In DNA form, the CDR3 reads TGTGCCAGCAGCTCGGACAGGGAAGGTTCACCCCTCCACTTT.

The genes are TRBV19 and TRBJ1-1; TRBD1 matches at 10 bases. The CDR3 length is 13 residues. Per the germline V gene, CDR1 is LNHDA and CDR2 is SQIVND (reference sequence). V shed 6 bases, J shed 5 bases, and the junction held 3 bases outside the gene matches. DNA for the CDR3: TGTGCCAGTAGGACAGGGGGCCGGACTGAAGCTTTCTTT. The encoded protein is CASRTGGRTEAFF.

This sequence joins TRBV15 and TRBJ2-5; 11 bases fit TRBD2. CDR1 and CDR2 (germline): LNHNV, YYDKDF (reference sequence). V lost 0 bases to trimming and J lost 5 bases; unmatched junction nucleotides: 11. CDR3 size: 18 residues. The CDR3 DNA reads TGTGCCACCAGCAGAGATTATGCTAGCGGGGGGCCAGGGGAGACCCAGTACTTC. It specifies CATSRDYASGGPGETQYF.

The rearrangement links TRBV6-1 to TRBJ2-1, with D possibly TRBD2 on 7 matching bases. V lost 8 bases and J lost 8, with 19 bases in between. CDR3 length: 14 amino acids. CDR1 and CDR2 from the germline V gene are MNHNS and SASEGT. CDR3 nucleotide sequence: TGTGCCAGCGGGGGGGCTAGCGAATGGGATGAGCAGTTCTTC. This codes for CASGGASEWDEQFF.

The V call is TRBV27, the J call TRBJ2-6, with D uncertain. V was pared by 1 base and J by 0 bases, with 13 bases between. The CDR3 is 18 amino acids. Germline CDR1 reads MNHEY; CDR2 reads SMNVEV (reference sequence). CDR3 in DNA: TGTGCCAGCAGTTTATTGGGCAGGTCGAGCTCTGGGGCCAACGTCCTGACTTTC. It translates to CASSLLGRSSSGANVLTF.